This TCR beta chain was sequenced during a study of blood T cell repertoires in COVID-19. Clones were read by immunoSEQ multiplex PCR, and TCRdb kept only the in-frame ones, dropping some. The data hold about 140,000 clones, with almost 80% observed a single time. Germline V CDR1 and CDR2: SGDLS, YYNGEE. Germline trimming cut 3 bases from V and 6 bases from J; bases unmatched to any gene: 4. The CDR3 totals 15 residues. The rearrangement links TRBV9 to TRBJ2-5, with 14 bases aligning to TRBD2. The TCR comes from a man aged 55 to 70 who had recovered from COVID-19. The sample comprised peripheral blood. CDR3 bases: TGTGCCAGCAGCGGACTAGCGGGAGGGCTGAAGACCCAGTACTTC. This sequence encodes CASSGLAGGLKTQYF.